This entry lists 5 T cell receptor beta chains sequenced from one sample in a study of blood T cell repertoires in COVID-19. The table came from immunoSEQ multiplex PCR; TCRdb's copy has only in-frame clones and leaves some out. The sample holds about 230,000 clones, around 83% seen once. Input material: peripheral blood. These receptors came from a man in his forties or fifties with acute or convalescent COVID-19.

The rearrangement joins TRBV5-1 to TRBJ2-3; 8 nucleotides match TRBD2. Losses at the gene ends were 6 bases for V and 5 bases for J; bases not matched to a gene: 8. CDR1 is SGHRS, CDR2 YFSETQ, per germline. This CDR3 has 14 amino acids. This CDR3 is CASMRRGAGDTQYF. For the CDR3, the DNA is TGCGCCAGCATGCGGCGGGGGGCCGGAGATACGCAGTATTTT. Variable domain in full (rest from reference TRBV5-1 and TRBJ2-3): KAGVTQTPRYLIKTRGQQVTLSCSPISGHRSVSWYQQTPGQGLQFLFEYFSETQRNKGNFPGRFSGRQFSNSRSEMNVSTLELGDSALYLCASMRRGAGDTQYFGPGTRLTVL.

DNA of the CDR3: TGTGCCAGCTCGCTGGGGCTCTACACTGAAGCTTTCTTT. It translates to CASSLGLYTEAFF. The rearrangement uses TRBV18 and TRBJ1-1; D might be TRBD1 (5 bases). This CDR3 comprises 13 residues. Trimming shortened V by 6 bases and J by 3 bases, and 11 bases separated the two germline ends. Per the germline V gene, CDR1 is KGHSH and CDR2 is LQKENI.

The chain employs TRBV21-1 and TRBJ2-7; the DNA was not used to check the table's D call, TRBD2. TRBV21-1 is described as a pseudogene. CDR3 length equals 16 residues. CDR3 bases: TGTGCCAGCAGCAAACCCTGTTCGGGTAGGCTCTGCGAGCAGTACTTC. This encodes CASSKPCSGRLCEQYF.

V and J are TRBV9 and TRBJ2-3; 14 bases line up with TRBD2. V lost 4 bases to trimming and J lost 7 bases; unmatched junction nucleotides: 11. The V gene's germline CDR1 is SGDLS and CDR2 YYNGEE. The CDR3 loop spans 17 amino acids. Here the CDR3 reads CASSPGLAGAVRYTQYF. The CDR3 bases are TGTGCCAGCAGCCCGGGACTAGCGGGGGCCGTCAGGTATACGCAGTATTTT.

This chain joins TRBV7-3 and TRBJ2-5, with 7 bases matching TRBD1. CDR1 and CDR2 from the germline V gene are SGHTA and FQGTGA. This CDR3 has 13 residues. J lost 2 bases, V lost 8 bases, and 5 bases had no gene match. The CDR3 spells CASARGPQETQYF. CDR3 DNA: TGTGCCAGCGCGAGGGGGCCTCAAGAGACCCAGTACTTC.